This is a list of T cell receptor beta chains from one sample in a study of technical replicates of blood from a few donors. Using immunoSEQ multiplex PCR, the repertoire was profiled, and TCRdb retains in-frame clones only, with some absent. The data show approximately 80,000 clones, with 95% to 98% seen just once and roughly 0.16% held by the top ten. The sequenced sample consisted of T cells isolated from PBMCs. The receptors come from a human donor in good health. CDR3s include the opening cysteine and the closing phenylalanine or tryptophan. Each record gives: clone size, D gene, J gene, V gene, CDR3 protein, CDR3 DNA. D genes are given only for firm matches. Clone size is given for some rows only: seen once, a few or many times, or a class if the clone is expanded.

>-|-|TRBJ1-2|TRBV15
CATSTEGGRSYHGYTF
TGTGCCACCAGCACCGAGGGCGGCCGAAGCTACCATGGCTACACCTTC
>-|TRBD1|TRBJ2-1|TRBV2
CASSEAHRGLNNEQFF
TGTGCCAGCAGTGAAGCTCACAGGGGGCTTAACAATGAGCAGTTCTTC
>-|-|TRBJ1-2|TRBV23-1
CASSPRGNGYTF
TGCGCCAGCAGTCCCCGCGGGAATGGCTACACCTTC
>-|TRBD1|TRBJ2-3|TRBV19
CASSIAEGPGQGLTDTQYF
TGTGCCAGTAGTATCGCCGAGGGTCCGGGACAGGGGTTAACAGATACGCAGTATTTT
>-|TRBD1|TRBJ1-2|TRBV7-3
CASSETGSDYTF
TGTGCCAGCAGTGAGACAGGGTCTGACTACACCTTC
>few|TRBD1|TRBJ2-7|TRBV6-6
CASCHRGSYEQYF
TGTGCCAGCTGCCACAGGGGCTCCTACGAGCAGTACTTC
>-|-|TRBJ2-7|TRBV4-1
CASSQEGRGKFSEQYF
TGCGCCAGCAGCCAAGAAGGGCGGGGAAAATTCTCCGAGCAGTACTTC
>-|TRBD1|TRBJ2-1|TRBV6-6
CASSNQGDEQFF
TGTGCCAGCAGTAACCAGGGGGACGAGCAGTTCTTC
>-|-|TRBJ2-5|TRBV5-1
CASSRGWRETQYF
TGCGCCAGCAGCCGGGGATGGCGAGAGACCCAGTACTTC
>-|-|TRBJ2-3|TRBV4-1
CASSQDAEVTFVTDTQYF
TGCGCCAGCAGCCAAGATGCCGAGGTTACTTTTGTCACAGATACGCAGTATTTT
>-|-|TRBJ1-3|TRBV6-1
CASSRQALSGNTIYF
TGTGCCAGCAGCCGACAGGCTCTCTCTGGAAACACCATATATTTT
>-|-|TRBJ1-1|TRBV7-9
CASSHGGENTEAFF
TGTGCCAGCAGCCACGGAGGGGAGAACACTGAAGCTTTCTTT
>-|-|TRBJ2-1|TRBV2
CASREPQTGTSYNEQFF
TGTGCCAGCAGGGAGCCGCAGACAGGCACTTCCTACAATGAGCAGTTCTTC